Each of the 22 T cell receptor beta chains below was sequenced from the same sample in a study of glioma-infiltrating T cells. Amplification of TCR alpha and beta CDR3 regions from RNA used iRepertoire nested multiplex PCR. MiXCR, run by TCRdb on the multiplex PCR reads, gives a single entry per CDR3 protein. The repertoire consists of 100,000 to 150,000 distinct CDR3 sequences, with around 23% occurring once and the leading ten covering roughly a quarter. The sample comprised glioma tissue, nonneoplastic brain tissue, or PBMCs (not recorded which). Receptors were obtained from a human donor with low-grade glioma or glioblastoma, undergoing nonglioma brain surgery, or in good health (not recorded which).

The rearrangement joins TRBV6-6 to TRBJ2-7; D call uncertain. The CDR3 totals 15 residues. Trimming stripped 2 bases from V and 3 bases from J, with 14 bases between. The germline V gene has CDR1 MNHNY and CDR2 SVGAGI (reference sequence). CDR3 DNA sequence: TGTGCCAGCAGTTACGTGGCGGAACAGATCTACGAGCAGTACGTC. Translating gives CASSYVAEQIYEQYV.

The chain combines TRBV12-3 or TRBV12-4 with TRBJ2-3; D unresolved. Trimming pared 6 bases from V and 7 bases from J, leaving 11 bases between. This CDR3 spans 12 amino acids. The CDR3: CASSLQRYTQYF. The DNA of the CDR3 is TGTGCCAGCAGCCTGCAACGCTATACGCAGTATTTT.

This chain joins TRBV3-1 and TRBJ2-5; TRBD1 might be the D (6 bases). V was clipped by 4 bases and J by 1 base, with 16 bases between them. Germline assignment: CDR1 LGHDT and CDR2 YNNKEL (reference sequence). This CDR3 spans 16 amino acids. CDR3 coding DNA: TGTGCCAGCAGCCTTGGGGGACACCCCAGCCAAGAGACCCAGTACTTC. The encoded protein is CASSLGGHPSQETQYF.

Comments on this clonotype: A junction boundary mismatches the germline segment, possibly from a read error. The genes are TRBV7-3 and TRBJ2-5, with unresolved D. This CDR3 contains 12 residues. The germline CDR1 and CDR2 sequences are SGHTA and FQGTGA. Here the CDR3 reads CASSLMKEAQYF. CDR3 sequence (DNA): TGTGCCAGCAGCTTAATGAAAGAGGCCCAGTACTTC.

This clonotype was observed many times. J is TRBJ2-5 and V is TRBV20-1; 8 positions agree with TRBD2. The CDR3 extends over 13 amino acids. Germline CDR1 reads DFQATT; CDR2 reads SNEGSKA (reference sequence). V was pared by 6 bases and J by 0 bases, with 3 bases of the junction left unmatched. The CDR3 sequence is CSALAGNQETQYF. The DNA of the CDR3 is TGCAGTGCCTTAGCGGGGAACCAAGAGACCCAGTACTTC.

The rearrangement links TRBV18 to TRBJ2-1, with 7 bases identical to TRBD1. The V gene's germline CDR1 is KGHSH and CDR2 LQKENI. The CDR3 sequence is 15 residues long. The V segment lost 2 bases and the J segment 3 bases; nucleotides outside the gene matches: 4. The CDR3 nucleotides read TGTGCCAGCTCACCATTAGGACAGGTCTACAATGAGCAGTTCTTC. It encodes CASSPLGQVYNEQFF.

J is TRBJ1-2 and V is TRBV5-1; D remains unclear. Germline CDR1 reads SGHRS; CDR2 reads YFSETQ. V lost 0 bases and J lost 3, with 6 bases in between. The length of the CDR3 is 13 residues. CDR3 DNA: TGCGCCAGCAGCTTGGTTGGGGACTATGGCTACACCTTC. Translated: CASSLVGDYGYTF.

The chain recombines TRBV7-2 with TRBJ2-7; the D gene could be TRBD1 or TRBD2 (5 bases each). Germline values: CDR1 SGHTA, CDR2 FQGNSA. The CDR3 spans 13 residues. Trimming pared 2 bases from V and 2 bases from J, leaving 7 bases between. CDR3 DNA: TGTGCCAGCAGCTTACGGGGCCCCTACGAGCAGTACGTC. It specifies CASSLRGPYEQYV.

The CDR3 bases are TGTGCCAGCAGTAACAGGCGGTCTGATCAGCCCCAGCATTTT. Protein: CASSNRRSDQPQHF. V gene TRBV2 combines with J gene TRBJ1-5, with D tentatively TRBD1 (5 bases). In germline, CDR1 is SNHLY, CDR2 FYNNEI. This CDR3 is 14 amino acids long. The germline V and J ends were trimmed by 5 bases and 5 bases, with 13 bases remaining between them.

In the case of this clonotype: At one of its ends the junction is not consistent with the germline gene, which may arise from a read error. The CDR3 here is CASRADRGSPLF. CDR3 nucleotide sequence: TGTGCCAGCAGGGCGGACAGGGGGTCCCCACTCTTC. V is TRBV11-2 and J is TRBJ1-2, with 10 nucleotides matching TRBD1. Per germline, CDR1 SGHAT and CDR2 FQNNGV. The CDR3 is 12 amino acids.

The chain has TRBV6-1 and TRBJ2-3; TRBD2 aligns across 8 bases. J gave up 2 bases and V 10 bases, and 8 bases lay outside the gene matches. The CDR3 consists of 14 residues. Germline assignment: CDR1 MNHNS and CDR2 SASEGT. The DNA of the CDR3 is TGTGCCAACAGCGTCGGGGGGGTCACAGATACGCAGTATTTT. Its translation: CANSVGGVTDTQYF.

The chain couples TRBV2 to TRBJ2-3; D may correspond to TRBD1 or TRBD2 (6 bases each). The CDR3 extends over 13 amino acids. Germline V CDR1 and CDR2: SNHLY, FYNNEI. The germline V and J ends were trimmed by 10 bases and 6 bases, with 17 bases remaining between them. CDR3 coding DNA: TGTGCCACCCTGCCGGGGGCCAGTGATACGCAGTATTTT. It encodes CATLPGASDTQYF.

This clonotype was detected a few times. V and J are TRBV5-5 and TRBJ2-1; D might be TRBD2 (5 bases). CDR1 is SGHKS, CDR2 YYEKEE, per germline (reference sequence). Trimming removed 6 bases at V and 6 bases at J, with 13 bases between. This CDR3 has 13 residues. For the CDR3, the DNA is TGTGCCAGCATTCAGAGGGCTTTCAATGAGCAGTTCTTC. As protein: CASIQRAFNEQFF.

This clonotype was detected only a few times. The junction shows a germline mismatch at one end, possibly a read error. The gene calls are TRBV7-9 and TRBJ2-5; TRBD2 aligns across 8 bases. CDR3 length: 14 residues. Germline CDR1 SEHNR, CDR2 FQNEAQ (reference sequence). The CDR3 loop is CASSSWTSKETQYF. CDR3 sequence (DNA): TGCGCCAGCAGCTCATGGACTAGCAAAGAGACCCAGTACTTC.

This clonotype was picked up a small number of times. This chain uses TRBV12-3 or TRBV12-4 with TRBJ2-1; 7 positions match TRBD2. Germline trimming cut 5 bases from V and 2 bases from J; bases unmatched to any gene: 6. The length of the CDR3 is 15 residues. The CDR3 sequence: CASSPGTTAYNEQFF. The CDR3 region has the DNA TGTGCCAGCAGTCCCGGGACTACAGCCTACAATGAGCAGTTCTTC.

This clonotype was seen many times. This rearrangement joins TRBV27 to TRBJ2-5, with D maybe TRBD1 (5 bases). V lost 10 bases to trimming and J lost 5 bases, with 20 bases between them. This CDR3 is 14 amino acids long. Germline loops: CDR1 MNHEY, CDR2 SMNVEV (reference sequence). CDR3 nucleotides: TGTGCCACCGCTGAACAGGAGAGACGCGAGACCCAGTACTTC. Translation gives CATAEQERRETQYF.

This clonotype appeared many times. This chain uses TRBV7-2 with TRBJ2-7; no clear D gene. V lost 5 bases, J lost 0 bases, and 2 bases lay in between. The germline gives CDR1 SGHTA, CDR2 FQGNSA. The CDR3 covers 11 residues. CDR3 sequence: CASSASYEQYV. CDR3 in DNA: TGTGCCAGCAGCGCCTCCTACGAGCAGTACGTC.

The rearrangement links TRBV5-1 to TRBJ1-2; D perhaps matches TRBD1 (5 bases). This CDR3 contains 15 residues. V was shortened by 0 bases and J by 0 bases, with 9 bases between the two germline ends. In germline, CDR1 is SGHRS, CDR2 YFSETQ. CDR3 coding DNA: TGCGCCAGCAGCTTGGCGGACAATTCTAACTATGGCTACACCTTC. Translation gives CASSLADNSNYGYTF.

This sequence joins TRBV20-1 and TRBJ2-1, with TRBD2 matching 12 bases. Germline assignment: CDR1 DFQATT and CDR2 SNEGSKA (reference sequence). The CDR3 runs 16 residues. J was trimmed by 4 bases and V by 1 base; bases with no gene match: 5. The DNA of the CDR3 is TGCAGTGCTAGAGCCCCTGGACTAGCGGGGTACAATGAGCAGTTCTTC. Amino acids: CSARAPGLAGYNEQFF.

The chain links TRBV7-8 to TRBJ2-7; perhaps D is TRBD1 or TRBD2 (5 bases each). The V end lost 1 base, the J end lost 4 bases, and 14 bases lay between the germline ends. Germline CDR1 and CDR2: SGHVS and FQNEAQ. CDR3 length: 15 amino acids. The CDR3 spells CASSLEVQGGYEQYV. DNA for the CDR3: TGTGCCAGCAGCTTAGAAGTGCAGGGCGGGTACGAGCAGTACGTC.

This clonotype was detected ten times or more. The CDR3 loop is CASSGGGLNTEAFF. CDR3 DNA sequence: TGTGCCAGCAGTGGGGGGGGGTTGAACACTGAAGCTTTCTTT. The rearrangement joins TRBV28 to TRBJ1-1, with D possibly matching TRBD1 (5 bases). Germline V gene lookup returns CDR1 MDHEN and CDR2 SYDVKM. The CDR3 has 14 residues. V was trimmed by 5 bases and J by 0 bases, leaving 10 bases between them.

This chain joins TRBV7-9 and TRBJ1-5; D gene uncertain. The germline V gene encodes CDR1 SEHNR and CDR2 FQNEAQ (reference sequence). V gave up 5 bases and J gave up 4 bases, with 9 bases separating them. The CDR3 length is 13 residues. This CDR3 reads CASSRVQNQPQHF. CDR3 nucleotides: TGTGCCAGCAGCAGGGTCCAGAATCAGCCCCAGCATTTT.